These T cell receptor beta chains were read from a single sample in a study of blood T cells in healthy people across ages. TCRdb analysed the 5' RACE reads with MiXCR anew, one entry per CDR3 protein. This sample has approximately 760,000 distinct CDR3 sequences, with around 25% found just once. Another study also made use of these data, one on T cells of mothers and their children.

Sample: blood. All receptors derive from a boy younger than 18 in good health. CDR3s include the opening cysteine and the closing phenylalanine or tryptophan. The D gene is left open where the match is weak. Rows may omit the clone size; those that give it use once, few, many or a size class.

>TRBV15|-|-|TRBJ2-5
TGTGCCACCAGCAGCCTCTTCCAGAGTCGAGAGACCCAGTACTTC
CATSSLFQSRETQYF
>TRBV6-6|TRBD1|-|TRBJ1-1
TGTGCTAGCAGTTACAACAGGGGGAACACTGAAGCTTTCTTT
CASSYNRGNTEAFF
>TRBV28|TRBD2|-|TRBJ2-7
TGTGCCACCCGGGAGGGCTCCTACGAGCAGTACTTC
CATREGSYEQYF
>TRBV9|TRBD2|-|TRBJ2-7
TGTGCCAGCAGCGTAGTCCCCCCTAGCGGGGGGCGCATCTCCTACGAGCAGTACTTC
CASSVVPPSGGRISYEQYF
>TRBV29-1|TRBD2|few|TRBJ2-5
TGCAGCGTTGTTAGTAGCGGGAGAGTGGAGACCCAGTACTTC
CSVVSSGRVETQYF
>TRBV7-2|TRBD2|many|TRBJ2-7
TGTGCCAGCAGTTCGGGACTAGTCTACGAGCAGTACTTC
CASSSGLVYEQYF
>TRBV6-1|-|-|TRBJ2-7
TGTGCCAGCAGTGAAGCGGACGGGAGCTACGAGCAGTACTTC
CASSEADGSYEQYF
>TRBV29-1|-|-|TRBJ2-5
TGCAGCGTTGAAGAGGCAGACCACCAAGAGACCCAGTACTTC
CSVEEADHQETQYF
>TRBV18|-|few|TRBJ1-5
TGTGCCAGCTCCCCCTTCGCGGGTGGGGGCAATCAGCCCCAGCATTTT
CASSPFAGGGNQPQHF
>TRBV25-1|-|few|TRBJ1-2
TGTGCCAGCAGTCCTCAGGGGAGGGGGGGCTACACCTTC
CASSPQGRGGYTF
>TRBV5-1|-|few|TRBJ2-1
TGCGCCAGCAGAGATACCACTAGTTTCGATGAGCAGTTCTTC
CASRDTTSFDEQFF
>TRBV10-3|-|few|TRBJ1-2
TGTGCCATCAGCGGGGGCGAGAACTATGGCTACACCTTC
CAISGGENYGYTF
>TRBV10-3|-|-|TRBJ2-2
TGTGCCATCAGCCGGGACCCCGGCCCTAGCGGGGAGCTGTTTTTT
CAISRDPGPSGELFF
>TRBV7-9|TRBD2|few|TRBJ2-1
TGTGCCAGCAACCTCTGGACTAGCGGTGTGGGCAATGAGCAGTTCTTC
CASNLWTSGVGNEQFF
>TRBV7-2|-|-|TRBJ1-3
TGTGCCAGCAGCCCACAGTCGAGGGGTCTTGGAAACACCATATATTTT
CASSPQSRGLGNTIYF
>TRBV5-4|-|-|TRBJ2-1
TGTGTCAGCAGCTTGGGGGGCTTGACCTACAATGAGCAGTTCTTC
CVSSLGGLTYNEQFF
>TRBV7-8|TRBD1|-|TRBJ2-3
TGTGCCAGCAGCCAGGGGACAGCTAGCACAGATACGCAGTATTTT
CASSQGTASTDTQYF
>TRBV7-4|-|-|TRBJ2-5
TGTGCCCCGGCGAGGCTCCAGGCAGAGACCCAGTACTTC
CAPARLQAETQYF
>TRBV28|TRBD1|-|TRBJ2-7
TGTGCCAGCAGTTTCCACACCTCAAAGACAGGGGGCTACGAGCAGTACTTC
CASSFHTSKTGGYEQYF
>TRBV4-1|-|few|TRBJ2-2
TGCGCCAGCAGCCACGGACTACCTACCGGGGAGCTGTTTTTT
CASSHGLPTGELFF
>TRBV4-1|-|few|TRBJ2-7
TGCGCCAGCAGCCTCTCGGGGGCTTACGGGCAGTACTTC
CASSLSGAYGQYF
>TRBV3-1|TRBD2|-|TRBJ2-2
TGTGCCAGCAGCCCCCGGGGGAGGGTCACCGGGGAGCTGTTTTTT
CASSPRGRVTGELFF
>TRBV20-1|-|-|TRBJ2-3
TGCAGTGCCCTGTATGGAGGCACAGATACGCAGTATTTT
CSALYGGTDTQYF
>TRBV4-2|-|-|TRBJ2-7
TGTGCCAGCAGCCAAGTTACGGAGGGTTGGCACTACGAGCAGTACTTC
CASSQVTEGWHYEQYF
>TRBV7-9|TRBD1|few|TRBJ1-1
TGTGCCAGCAGCACCACAGGGGGCAGCACTGAAGCTTTCTTT
CASSTTGGSTEAFF
>TRBV5-1|TRBD1|-|TRBJ2-7
TGCGCCAGCAGCTTGGCCCAGGGGGTGAGAAACGAGCAGTACTTC
CASSLAQGVRNEQYF
>TRBV7-2|TRBD2|many|TRBJ2-3
TGTGCCAGCAGCTTAGTACCAGCGGGGGCCATAGCAGATACGCAGTATTTT
CASSLVPAGAIADTQYF
>TRBV20-1|-|few|TRBJ2-1
TGCAGTGCAAGGTGGGGCTCCTACAATGAGCAGTTCTTC
CSARWGSYNEQFF
>TRBV7-9|-|few|TRBJ1-3
TGTGCCAGCAGCCGGGGGCTAGGAAACACCATATATTTT
CASSRGLGNTIYF
>TRBV29-1|TRBD2|few|TRBJ2-1
TGCAGCGTCGCCGGGACTAGTGGGAGCTATGGTGAGCAGTTCTTC
CSVAGTSGSYGEQFF
>TRBV2|-|many|TRBJ2-5
TGTGCCAGCAGGTCAGGGCCCCCGGAGACCCAGTACTTC
CASRSGPPETQYF
>TRBV29-1|-|few|TRBJ2-4
TGCAGCGGAGGGGTACAAAACATTCAGTACTTC
CSGGVQNIQYF
>TRBV6-5|TRBD2|few|TRBJ2-7
TGTGCCAGCAGTTACTCCCAGCGGGGTATCTACGAGCAGTACTTC
CASSYSQRGIYEQYF
>TRBV5-6|TRBD1|-|TRBJ2-5
TGTGCCAGCAGCTTGGTCGGTAGGACAGGTCAAGAGACCCAGTACTTC
CASSLVGRTGQETQYF
>TRBV28|TRBD1|few|TRBJ2-3
TGTGCCAGCAGTTACGACAGGGCTGGCACAGATACGCAGTATTTT
CASSYDRAGTDTQYF
>TRBV12-3/TRBV12-4|-|few|TRBJ1-1
TGTGCCAGCAGTCCAGCGGTCGGCTTAGGTTTCGGCACTGAAGCTTTCTTT
CASSPAVGLGFGTEAFF
>TRBV3-1|-|many|TRBJ2-5
TGTGCCAGCAGCCAGGCCTCCGGGACTTTCCTACAGACCCAGTACTTC
CASSQASGTFLQTQYF
>TRBV18|TRBD2|-|TRBJ2-5
TGTGCCAGCTCGCCCATTCCCGGGACTAACTCACAAGAGACCCAGTACTTC
CASSPIPGTNSQETQYF
>TRBV20-1|TRBD2|-|TRBJ2-7
TGCAGTGCTAGAGCGTTATGGGCTAGCGGGGGGGAAATGGGCGAGCAGTACTTC
CSARALWASGGEMGEQYF
>TRBV18|-|many|TRBJ2-1
TGTGCCAGCTCACCATCCGGGACGCCGACCTACAATGAGCAGTTCTTC
CASSPSGTPTYNEQFF
>TRBV11-2|-|few|TRBJ2-1
TGTGCCAGCAGCTCACAACGGAGGGGTACCTACAATGAGCAGTTCTTC
CASSSQRRGTYNEQFF
>TRBV7-9|TRBD2|few|TRBJ2-5
TGTGCCAGCAGCCCCAGCCTAGCGGGGGGGCTTTCGTACCAAGAGACCCAGTACTTC
CASSPSLAGGLSYQETQYF
>TRBV6-4|-|-|TRBJ2-2
TGTGCCACCTCTCCAGGCGCGACCGGGGAGCTGTTTTTT
CATSPGATGELFF
>TRBV10-3|TRBD1|-|TRBJ2-7
TGTGCCATCAGTGATAGGCAGGGGGCCTACGAGCAGTACTTC
CAISDRQGAYEQYF
>TRBV13|-|many|TRBJ2-7
TGTGCCAGCAGTTCGCTGGACAGCTCCTACGAGCAGTACTTC
CASSSLDSSYEQYF
>TRBV5-5|TRBD2|few|TRBJ2-2
TGTGCCAGCAGCTTAGTTTTAGCGGGAGAGGACACCGGGGAGCTGTTTTTT
CASSLVLAGEDTGELFF
>TRBV25-1|-|few|TRBJ2-6
TGTGCCAGCAACAGGGCTGGGGCCAACGTCCTGACTTTC
CASNRAGANVLTF
>TRBV7-9|TRBD2|once|TRBJ2-1
TGTGCCAGCAGCTTAGAACCCAGGACTAGCGGGGGGAATGAGCAGTTCTTC
CASSLEPRTSGGNEQFF
>TRBV28|-|-|TRBJ2-1
TGTGCCAGCAGTTTACCCATGCCGGTGGACAATGAGCAGTTCTTC
CASSLPMPVDNEQFF
>TRBV5-1|-|few|TRBJ2-3
TGCGCCAGCAGCTTCCTGTCGGTACTTTCAGATACGCAGTATTTT
CASSFLSVLSDTQYF